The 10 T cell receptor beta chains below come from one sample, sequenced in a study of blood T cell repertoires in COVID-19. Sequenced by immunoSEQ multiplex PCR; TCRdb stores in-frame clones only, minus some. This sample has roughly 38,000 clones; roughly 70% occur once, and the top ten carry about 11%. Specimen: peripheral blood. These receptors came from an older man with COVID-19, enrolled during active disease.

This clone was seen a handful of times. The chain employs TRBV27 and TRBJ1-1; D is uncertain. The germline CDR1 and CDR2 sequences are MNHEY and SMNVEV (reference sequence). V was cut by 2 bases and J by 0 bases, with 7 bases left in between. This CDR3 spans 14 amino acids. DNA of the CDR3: TGTGCCAGCAGTTTAACACGTGTGAACACTGAAGCTTTCTTT. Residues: CASSLTRVNTEAFF.

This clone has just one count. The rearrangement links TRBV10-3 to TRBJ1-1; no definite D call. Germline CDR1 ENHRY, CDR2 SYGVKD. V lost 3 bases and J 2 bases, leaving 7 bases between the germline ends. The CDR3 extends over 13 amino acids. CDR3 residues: CAISDLTNTEAFF. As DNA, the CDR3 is TGTGCCATCAGTGACCTTACAAACACTGAAGCTTTCTTT.

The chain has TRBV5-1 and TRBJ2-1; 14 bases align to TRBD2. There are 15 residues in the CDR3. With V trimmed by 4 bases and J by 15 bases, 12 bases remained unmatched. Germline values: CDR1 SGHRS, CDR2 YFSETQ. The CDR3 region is CASSTEGLAGENRFF. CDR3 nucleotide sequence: TGCGCCAGCAGCACCGAGGGACTAGCGGGAGAAAACCGGTTCTTC.

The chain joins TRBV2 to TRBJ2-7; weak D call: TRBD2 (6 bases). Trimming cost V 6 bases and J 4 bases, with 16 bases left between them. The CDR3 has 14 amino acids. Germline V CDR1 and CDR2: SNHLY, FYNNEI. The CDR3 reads CASSVSGPRYEQYF. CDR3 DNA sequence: TGTGCCAGCAGCGTTAGCGGCCCTAGGTACGAGCAGTACTTC.

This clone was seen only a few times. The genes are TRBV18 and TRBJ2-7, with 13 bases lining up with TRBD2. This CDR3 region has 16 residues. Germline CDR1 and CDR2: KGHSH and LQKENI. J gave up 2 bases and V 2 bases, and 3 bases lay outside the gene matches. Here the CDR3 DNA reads TGTGCCAGCTCACCAACCGGGACTAGCGGGACCTACGAGCAGTACTTC. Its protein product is CASSPTGTSGTYEQYF.

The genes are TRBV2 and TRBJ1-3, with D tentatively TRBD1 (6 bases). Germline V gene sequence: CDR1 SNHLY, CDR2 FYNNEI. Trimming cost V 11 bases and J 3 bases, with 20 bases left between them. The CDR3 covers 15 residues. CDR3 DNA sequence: TGTGCCTCCACAGGCACGGGGGGCATTGGAAACACCATATATTTT. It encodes CASTGTGGIGNTIYF.

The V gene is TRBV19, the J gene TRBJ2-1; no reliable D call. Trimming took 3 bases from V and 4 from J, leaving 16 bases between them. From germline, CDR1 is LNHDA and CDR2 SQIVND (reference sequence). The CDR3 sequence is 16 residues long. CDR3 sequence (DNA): TGTGCCAGTAGTATCGGGTCCAAGGTTCGTTACAATGAGCAGTTCTTC. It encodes CASSIGSKVRYNEQFF.

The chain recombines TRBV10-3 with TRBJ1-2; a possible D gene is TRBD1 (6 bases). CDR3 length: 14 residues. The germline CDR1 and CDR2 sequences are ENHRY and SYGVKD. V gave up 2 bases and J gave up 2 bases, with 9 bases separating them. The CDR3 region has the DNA TGTGCCATCAGTGAGGGGACACACAACTATGGCTACACCTTC. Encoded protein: CAISEGTHNYGYTF.

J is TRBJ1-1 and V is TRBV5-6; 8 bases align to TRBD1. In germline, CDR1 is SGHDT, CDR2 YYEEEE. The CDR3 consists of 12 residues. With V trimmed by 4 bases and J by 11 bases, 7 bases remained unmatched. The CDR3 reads CASSPGTGEAFF. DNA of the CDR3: TGTGCCAGCAGCCCTGGGACAGGCGAGGCTTTCTTT.

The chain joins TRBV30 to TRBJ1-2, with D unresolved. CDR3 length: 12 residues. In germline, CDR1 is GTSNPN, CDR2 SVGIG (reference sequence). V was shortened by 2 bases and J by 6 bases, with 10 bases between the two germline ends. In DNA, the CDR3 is TGTGCCTGGAGTTGGGGAGCGAATGGCTACACCTTC. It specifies CAWSWGANGYTF.